Below, one TCR beta chain is given with its context. Donors were grouped by their self-reported clinical history. This CDR3 is 14 amino acids long. Germline CDR1 reads SGHNT; CDR2 reads YYREEE (reference sequence). Deletions cut 4 bases from V and 4 bases from J, with 11 bases between. The source of the sample is a study of blood T cell repertoires in COVID-19. The overall study: From T cells, B-cell-depleted T cells, or PBMCs came the material, which was cDNA or gDNA.

Profiled with immunoSEQ multiplex PCR; TCRdb holds only in-frame clones, not every one. The sample yields approximately 140,000 clones, roughly 84% seen once. The gene calls are TRBV5-4 and TRBJ2-2, with a possible D match to TRBD2 (5 bases). Sequences were obtained from PBMCs or T cells enriched from blood (not recorded which). The clonotype comes from a woman in her forties or fifties who had been exposed to COVID-19. The CDR3, as DNA: TGTGCCAGCAGCGGGAGCCATGTCACCGGGGAGCTGTTTTTT. Protein product: CASSGSHVTGELFF.